This TCR beta chain came from a study of CD8 T cells in ankylosing spondylitis. Concerning this clonotype: Its antigen is not identified.

Broader study findings: Before this, some motif variants had been reported in reactive arthritis synovial fluid and blood. Significantly higher representation of disease-linked clones was reported for matched ankylosing spondylitis synovial fluid. What appeared characteristic of ankylosing spondylitis blood was a TCR beta motif of eight or nine highly homologous variants.

Making the TCR beta libraries involved quantitative 5'-RACE with molecular barcodes. TCRdb re-called the 5' RACE reads through MiXCR, storing one row per CDR3 protein. The sample contains some 240,000 distinct CDR3 sequences, roughly 18% of which appear only once. The specimen was blood, either unsorted or a sorted T cell fraction (not recorded which). This TCR derives from a male donor with ankylosing spondylitis or in good health (not recorded which).

The CDR3 reads CSVEKAGHAQETQYF. CDR3 sequence (DNA): TGCAGCGTTGAGAAGGCGGGACATGCCCAAGAGACCCAGTACTTC. This rearrangement joins TRBV29-1 to TRBJ2-5; D tentatively reads TRBD1 or TRBD2 (6 bases each). Germline CDR1 and CDR2: SQVTM and ANQGSEA. The V gene lost 3 bases and the J gene lost 1 base, with 15 bases spanning the gap. The CDR3 has 15 residues.